The 3 T cell receptor beta chains below come from one sample, sequenced in a study of cytomegalovirus exposure and HLA in healthy donors. The PCR employed 60 Vbeta primers together with 13 Jbeta primers. Sequencing used immunoSEQ multiplex PCR; TCRdb keeps in-frame clones, though not all of them. The data hold 100,000 or so clones, with roughly 70% observed a single time. The material sequenced was PBMCs. The receptors originated from a man in his forties in good health and CMV-seropositive.

J is TRBJ1-2 and V is TRBV6-5, with a possible D match to TRBD1 (5 bases). The ends were cut back, 2 bases at V and 3 bases at J, with 10 bases in the middle. Germline-derived CDR1 and CDR2 are MNHEY and SVGAGI. This CDR3 is built from 14 residues. DNA for the CDR3: TGTGCCAGCAGTTACGGGGCAGGAGACTATGGCTACACCTTC. Its protein is CASSYGAGDYGYTF.

The chain couples TRBV4-2 to TRBJ2-7, with 12 bases that match TRBD1. This CDR3 region has 15 residues. The V segment lost 4 bases and the J segment 7 bases; nucleotides outside the gene matches: 8. Per germline, CDR1 LGHNA and CDR2 YNFKEQ. CDR3 bases: TGTGCCAGCAGCCCGCCGGGACAGGGGGCTTGGGAGCAGTACTTC. It encodes CASSPPGQGAWEQYF.

The chain recombines TRBV19 with TRBJ2-2; possible D gene TRBD1, 7 bases. The V gene's germline CDR1 is LNHDA and CDR2 SQIVND (reference sequence). V was pared by 8 bases and J by 7 bases, with 14 bases between. The CDR3 spans 13 residues. The CDR3 spells CASGGTAGGELFF. DNA for the CDR3: TGTGCCAGTGGAGGGACAGCGGGCGGGGAGCTGTTTTTT.